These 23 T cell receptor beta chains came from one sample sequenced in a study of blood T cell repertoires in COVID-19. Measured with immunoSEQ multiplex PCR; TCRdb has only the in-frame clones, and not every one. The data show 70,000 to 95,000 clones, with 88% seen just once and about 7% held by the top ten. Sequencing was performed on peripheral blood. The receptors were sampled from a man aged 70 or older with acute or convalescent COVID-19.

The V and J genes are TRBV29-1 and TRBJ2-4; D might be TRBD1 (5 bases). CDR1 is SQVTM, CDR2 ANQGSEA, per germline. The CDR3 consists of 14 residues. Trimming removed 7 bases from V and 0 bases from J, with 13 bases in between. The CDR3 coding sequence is TGCAGCGCGTCTCCGACAGAAGCCAAAAACATTCAGTACTTC. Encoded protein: CSASPTEAKNIQYF.

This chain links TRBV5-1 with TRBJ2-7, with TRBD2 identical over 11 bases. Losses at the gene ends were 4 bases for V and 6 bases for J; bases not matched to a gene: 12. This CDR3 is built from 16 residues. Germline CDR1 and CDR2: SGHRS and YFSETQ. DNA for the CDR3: TGCGCCAGCAGCGACGATCGACTAGCGGGGCCCCGCGAGCAGTACTTC. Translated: CASSDDRLAGPREQYF.

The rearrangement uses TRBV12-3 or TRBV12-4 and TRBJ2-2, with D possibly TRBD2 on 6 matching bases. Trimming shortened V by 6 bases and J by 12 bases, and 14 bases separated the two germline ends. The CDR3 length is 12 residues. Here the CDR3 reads CASSPTGGKLFF. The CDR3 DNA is TGTGCCAGCAGCCCAACCGGGGGTAAGCTGTTTTTT.

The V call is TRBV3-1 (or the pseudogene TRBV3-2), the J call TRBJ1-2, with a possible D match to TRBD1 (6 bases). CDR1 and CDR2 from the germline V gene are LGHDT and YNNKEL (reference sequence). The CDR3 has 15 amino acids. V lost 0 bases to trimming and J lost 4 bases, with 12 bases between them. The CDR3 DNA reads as TGTGCCAGCAGCCAAGACCAAGGACAGATCTATGGCTACACCTTC. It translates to CASSQDQGQIYGYTF.

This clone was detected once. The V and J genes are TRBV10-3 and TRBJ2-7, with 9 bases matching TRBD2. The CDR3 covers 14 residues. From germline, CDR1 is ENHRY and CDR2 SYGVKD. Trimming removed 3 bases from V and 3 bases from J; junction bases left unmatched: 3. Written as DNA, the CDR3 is TGTGCCATCAGTGAAGCGGGAGGAGTCTACGAGCAGTACTTC. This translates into CAISEAGGVYEQYF.

The CDR3, as DNA: TGCGCCAGCAGCCCGGGGGGTTCAGATAATGAAAAACTGTTTTTT. Translation gives CASSPGGSDNEKLFF. The chain joins TRBV4-3 to TRBJ1-4; weak D call: TRBD1 (5 bases). With 4 bases removed from V and 4 bases from J, the gap between germline ends came to 13 bases. This CDR3 region has 15 residues. Germline V CDR1 and CDR2: LGHNA, YSLEER.

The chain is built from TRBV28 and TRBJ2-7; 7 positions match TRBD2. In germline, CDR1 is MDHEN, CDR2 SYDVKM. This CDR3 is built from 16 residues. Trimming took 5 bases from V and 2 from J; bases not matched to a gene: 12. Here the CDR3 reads CASSPLGGRVTYEQYF. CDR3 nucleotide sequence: TGTGCCAGCAGTCCCCTTGGGGGGAGGGTCACCTACGAGCAGTACTTC.

The CDR3, as DNA: TGTGCCAGCTCACTGGACACCGTGAACACTGAAGCTTTCTTT. The encoded protein is CASSLDTVNTEAFF. The chain combines TRBV18 with TRBJ1-1; possible D gene TRBD1, 5 bases. This CDR3 region has 14 residues. CDR1 KGHSH and CDR2 LQKENI come from the germline V gene. The germline V and J ends were trimmed by 4 bases and 0 bases, with 9 bases remaining between them.

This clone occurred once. CDR3 DNA: TGCAGCGCCAAAAGGGGGTCTGGGGAGACCCAGTACTTC. It specifies CSAKRGSGETQYF. The V and J genes are TRBV29-1 and TRBJ2-5; D is possibly TRBD1 (6 bases). CDR3 length: 13 amino acids. The V end lost 7 bases, the J end lost 5 bases, and 17 bases lay between the germline ends. CDR1 is SQVTM and CDR2 is ANQGSEA in the germline V gene.

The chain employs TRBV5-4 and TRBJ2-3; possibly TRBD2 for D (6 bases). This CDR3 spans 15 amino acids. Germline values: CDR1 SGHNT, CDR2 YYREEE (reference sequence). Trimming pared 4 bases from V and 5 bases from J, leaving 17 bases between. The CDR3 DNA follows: TGTGCCAGCAGCCCGTCAGGGATCGGGGGAGATACGCAGTATTTT. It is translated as CASSPSGIGGDTQYF.

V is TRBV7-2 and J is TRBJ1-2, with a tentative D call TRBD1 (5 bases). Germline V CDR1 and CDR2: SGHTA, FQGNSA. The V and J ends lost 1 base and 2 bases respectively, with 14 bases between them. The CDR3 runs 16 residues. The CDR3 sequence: CASSLGSRGKNYGYTF. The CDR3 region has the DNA TGTGCCAGCAGCTTAGGAAGTCGGGGGAAAAACTATGGCTACACCTTC. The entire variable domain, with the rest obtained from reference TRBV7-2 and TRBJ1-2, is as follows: GAGVSQSPSNKVTEKGKDVELRCDPISGHTALYWYRQSLGQGLEFLIYFQGNSAPDKSGLPSDRFSAERTGGSVSTLTIQRTQQEDSAVYLCASSLGSRGKNYGYTFGSGTRLTVV.

The CDR3 DNA reads TGTGCCAGCAGTCAACTAGCGGGGGGCGGGACCCAGTACTTC. It yields the protein CASSQLAGGGTQYF. The rearrangement links TRBV2 to TRBJ2-5, with 12 bases aligning to TRBD2. The CDR3 totals 14 residues. Germline assignment: CDR1 SNHLY and CDR2 FYNNEI. Germline trimming cut 5 bases from V and 7 bases from J; bases unmatched to any gene: 5.

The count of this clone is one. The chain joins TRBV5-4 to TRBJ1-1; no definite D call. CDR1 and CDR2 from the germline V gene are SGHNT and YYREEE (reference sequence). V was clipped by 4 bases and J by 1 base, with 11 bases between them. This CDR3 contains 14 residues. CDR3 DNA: TGTGCCAGCAGCCCTGGGCAACGGAACACTGAAGCTTTCTTT. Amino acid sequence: CASSPGQRNTEAFF.

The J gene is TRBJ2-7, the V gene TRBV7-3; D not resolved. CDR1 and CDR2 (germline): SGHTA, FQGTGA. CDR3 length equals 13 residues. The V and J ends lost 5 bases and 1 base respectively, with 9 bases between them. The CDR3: CASSPTNSYEQYF. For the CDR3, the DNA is TGTGCCAGCAGCCCCACAAATTCCTACGAGCAGTACTTC.

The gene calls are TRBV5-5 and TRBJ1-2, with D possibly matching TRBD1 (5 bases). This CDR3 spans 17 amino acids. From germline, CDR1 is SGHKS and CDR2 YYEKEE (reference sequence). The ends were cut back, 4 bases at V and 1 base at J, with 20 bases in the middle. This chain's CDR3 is CASSRNPAQGYNYGYTF. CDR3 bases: TGTGCCAGCAGCCGCAATCCGGCCCAGGGCTATAACTATGGCTACACCTTC.

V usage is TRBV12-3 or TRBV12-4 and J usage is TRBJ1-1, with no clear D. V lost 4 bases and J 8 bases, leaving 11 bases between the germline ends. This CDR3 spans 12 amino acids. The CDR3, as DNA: TGTGCCAGCAGTTCTATCCTAGTGGAAGCTTTCTTT. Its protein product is CASSSILVEAFF.

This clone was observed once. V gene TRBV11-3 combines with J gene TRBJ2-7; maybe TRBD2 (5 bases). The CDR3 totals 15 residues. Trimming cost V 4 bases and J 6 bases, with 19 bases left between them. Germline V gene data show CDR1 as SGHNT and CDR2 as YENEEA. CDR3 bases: TGTGCCAGCAGCTCTACCTCGGCGGGTTGGCGCGAGCAGTACTTC. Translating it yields CASSSTSAGWREQYF.

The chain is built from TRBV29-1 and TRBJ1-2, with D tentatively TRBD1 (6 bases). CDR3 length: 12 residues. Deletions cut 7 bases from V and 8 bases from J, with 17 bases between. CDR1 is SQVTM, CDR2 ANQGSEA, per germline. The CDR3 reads CSGYQGIEGYTF. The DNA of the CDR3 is TGCAGCGGGTATCAGGGGATTGAGGGCTACACCTTC.

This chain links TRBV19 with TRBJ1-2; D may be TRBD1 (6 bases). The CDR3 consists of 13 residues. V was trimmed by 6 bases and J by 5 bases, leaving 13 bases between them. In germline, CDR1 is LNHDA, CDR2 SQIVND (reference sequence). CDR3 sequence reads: CASRPTGVYGYTF. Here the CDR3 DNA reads TGTGCCAGTAGACCGACAGGAGTATATGGCTACACCTTC.

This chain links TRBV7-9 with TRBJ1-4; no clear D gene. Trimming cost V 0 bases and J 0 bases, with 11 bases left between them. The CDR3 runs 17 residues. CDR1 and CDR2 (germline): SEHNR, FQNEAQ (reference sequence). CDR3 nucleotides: TGTGCCAGCAGCTTAGCGGGCAGCTTGGCAACTAATGAAAAACTGTTTTTT. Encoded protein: CASSLAGSLATNEKLFF. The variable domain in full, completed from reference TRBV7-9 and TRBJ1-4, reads DTGVSQNPRHKITKRGQNVTFRCDPISEHNRLYWYRQTLGQGPEFLTYFQNEAQLEKSRLLSDRFSAERPKGSFSTLEIQRTEQGDSAMYLCASSLAGSLATNEKLFFGSGTQLSVL.

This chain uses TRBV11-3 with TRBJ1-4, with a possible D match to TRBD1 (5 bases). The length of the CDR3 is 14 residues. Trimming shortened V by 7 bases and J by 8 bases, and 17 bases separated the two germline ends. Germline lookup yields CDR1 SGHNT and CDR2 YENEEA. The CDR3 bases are TGTGCCAGCAACCCGGGGGGGTATGAAGAAAAACTGTTTTTT. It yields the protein CASNPGGYEEKLFF.

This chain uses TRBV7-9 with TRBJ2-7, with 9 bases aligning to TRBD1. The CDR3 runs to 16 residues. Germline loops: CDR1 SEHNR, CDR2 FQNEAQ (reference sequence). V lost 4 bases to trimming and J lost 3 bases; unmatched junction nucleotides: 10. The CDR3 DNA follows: TGTGCCAGCAGCTCCCAAACGGGACAGGGCCTCTACGAGCAGTACTTC. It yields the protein CASSSQTGQGLYEQYF.

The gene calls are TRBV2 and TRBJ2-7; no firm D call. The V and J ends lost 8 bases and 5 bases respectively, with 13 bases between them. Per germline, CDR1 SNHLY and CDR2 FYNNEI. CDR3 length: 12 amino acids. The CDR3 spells CASRGIPHEQYF. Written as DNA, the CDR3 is TGTGCCAGCCGAGGTATCCCCCACGAGCAGTACTTC.